This T cell receptor beta chain is from a study of blood T cells in healthy people across ages. Study observations and caveats: The percentage of naive T cells correlated strongly with TCR beta diversity.

This clonotype has more than one count but fewer than ten. The antigen remains unidentified. Next came a second PCR, run for about 7 to 12 cycles, which used a sample-barcoded 5' primer along with a J-beta primer mix. TCRdb analysed the 5' RACE reads with MiXCR anew, one entry per CDR3 protein. The sample has over a million distinct CDR3 sequences; approximately 40% are singletons. CDR3 length: 14 residues. V lost 5 bases and J 0 bases, leaving 8 bases between the germline ends. CDR1 and CDR2 (germline): LNHNV, YYDKDF (reference sequence). Material: blood. V is TRBV15 and J is TRBJ2-1; D is undetermined. The TCR originated in a woman in her late teens or twenties in good health. The CDR3: CATSLTSSYNEQFF. The CDR3 coding sequence is TGTGCCACCAGCCTAACGAGCTCCTACAATGAGCAGTTCTTC.